The 4 T cell receptor beta chains below come from one sample, sequenced in a study of blood T cell repertoires in COVID-19. The assay was immunoSEQ multiplex PCR, and TCRdb's table has in-frame clones only and misses some. The sample shows 140,000 to 150,000 clones, 80% of them seen only once. Specimen: peripheral blood. The receptors stem from a man aged 70-80 years who had recovered from COVID-19.

The chain carries TRBV4-2 and TRBJ2-1; 10 nucleotides match TRBD2. With 2 bases clipped from V and 5 bases from J, the junction kept 6 bases outside the gene matches. Germline CDR1 and CDR2: LGHNA and YNFKEQ. The CDR3 runs to 16 residues. In nucleotides, the CDR3 is TGTGCCAGCAGCCAATTAGGAGCGGGAGGGCACAATGAGCAGTTCTTC. Protein product: CASSQLGAGGHNEQFF.

The chain uses TRBV4-1 and TRBJ1-2; 7 nucleotides agree with TRBD1. J was trimmed by 2 bases and V by 1 base; bases with no gene match: 7. CDR1 is MGHRA and CDR2 is YSYEKL in the germline V gene. This CDR3 has 16 residues. The CDR3 protein is CASSQGKGQPNYGYTF. Here the CDR3 DNA reads TGCGCCAGCAGCCAAGGGAAGGGACAGCCGAACTATGGCTACACCTTC.

The CDR3 loop reads CASRGGSSTDTQYF. The CDR3 DNA follows: TGTGCCAGCAGAGGCGGATCTAGCACAGATACGCAGTATTTT. This sequence joins TRBV2 and TRBJ2-3; D not resolved. Looked up from germline, CDR1 is SNHLY and CDR2 is FYNNEI. V lost 6 bases and J lost 0, with 10 bases in between. This CDR3 contains 14 residues.

The gene calls are TRBV6-5 and TRBJ1-5, with 10 bases aligning to TRBD1. Trimming removed 8 bases from V and 2 bases from J; junction bases left unmatched: 6. The length of the CDR3 is 15 residues. The V gene's germline CDR1 is MNHEY and CDR2 SVGAGI. CDR3 sequence reads: CASRRQGAGNQPQHF. DNA of the CDR3: TGTGCCAGCCGAAGACAGGGGGCTGGCAATCAGCCCCAGCATTTT.